Sequencing of this T cell receptor (beta chain) was carried out in a study of blood T cell repertoires in COVID-19. Overall study: The analysed material was cDNA or gDNA that came from T cells, B-cell-depleted T cells, or PBMCs.

The sample holds one count of this clone. Authors' data handling: Researchers report that nucleated cell counts were estimated from reference gene primer amplification. Libraries were prepared by immunoSEQ multiplex PCR; TCRdb keeps only in-frame clonotypes and omits some of them. V and J calls and clone size follow that table, whereas D and trimming were derived from the DNA. This sample has about 390,000 clones, with about 86% found just once. Enrollees, about 18 to 95 years old, lived in 20 to 25 US areas. Clinical history as reported by participants underpinned cohort assignment. The clonotype comes from a woman aged 45-65 years who had recovered from COVID-19. Sequenced sample: PBMCs or T cells enriched from blood (not recorded which).

The CDR3 sequence is CASSFGGVSTEAFF. In DNA, the CDR3 is TGTGCCAGCAGTTTTGGAGGGGTCAGCACTGAAGCTTTCTTT. The chain employs TRBV28 and TRBJ1-1, with D possibly being TRBD1 (5 bases). Germline V gives CDR1 MDHEN, CDR2 SYDVKM. This CDR3 is 14 amino acids long. V gave up 3 bases and J gave up 4 bases, with 12 bases separating them.